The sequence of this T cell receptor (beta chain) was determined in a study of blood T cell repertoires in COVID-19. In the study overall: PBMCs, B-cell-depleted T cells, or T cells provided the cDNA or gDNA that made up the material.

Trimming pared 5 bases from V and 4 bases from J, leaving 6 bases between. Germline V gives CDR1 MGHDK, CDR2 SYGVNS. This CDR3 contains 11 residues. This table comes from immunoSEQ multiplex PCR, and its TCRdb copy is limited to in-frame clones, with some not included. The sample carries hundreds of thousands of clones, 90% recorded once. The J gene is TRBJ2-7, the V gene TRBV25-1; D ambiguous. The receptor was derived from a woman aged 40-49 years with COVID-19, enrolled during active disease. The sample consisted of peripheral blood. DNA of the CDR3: TGTGCCAGCAGTCAAATTTACGAGCAGTACTTC. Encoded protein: CASSQIYEQYF.